This TCR beta chain was found in a study of spatial heterogeneity in lung cancer (dated by TCRdb to about 2019). For context, the study as a whole: More beta-chain than alpha-chain transcripts were consistently detected, likely reflecting higher beta-chain transcript abundance. In the raw uncorrected reads, each unique combination of TCR and UMI appeared on average more than ten times. In non-small cell lung cancer, the study quantitatively compared TCR alpha and beta repertoires across several tumor regions, matched nontumor lung, and blood. The study linked features of the TCR repertoire to counts of nonsynonymous mutations, which were determined by whole-exome sequencing of tumor tissue. At surgery, hundreds of tumor regions, roughly 62 matched nontumor lung samples and more than 55 PBMC samples were TCR-sequenced for both alpha and beta chains. Study-wide conclusions, independent of this receptor: Ubiquitous expanded tumor TCRs were detected in blood more often at tumor resection than at routine follow-up. Confirming at a functional level the hypothesis that regional TCRs recognize regional mutations was considered to require additional single-cell paired TCR alpha and beta sequencing.

The germline V gene (reference sequence) supplies CDR1 MNHEY and CDR2 SMNVEV. There are 17 amino acids in the CDR3, from cysteine to phenylalanine inclusive. Only CDR3 DNA is held: 51 bases, read in frame from base 1. After removal of 2 bases from V and 2 bases from J, the junction retains 6 bases not matched to a gene. Many counts were recorded for this clonotype. Which antigen it targets is not known. No quality values exist for individual bases; no much larger clone is one base distant. Libraries were made using 5' RACE. The reads were generated on a NextSeq 500. To allow correction of PCR and sequencing errors, the TCR library protocol tagged every TCR cDNA molecule with a unique molecular identifier. The authors processed their data as follows. Decombinator tools were used for TCR identification, UMI-based error correction and CDR3 extraction. Expanded TCRs were defined as those above a frequency of 2 per 1,000, corresponding to the top 1% of the tumor frequency distribution. Each repertoire was subsampled 100 times to 5,000 TCRs, after which Renyi diversity was computed with the R vegan package. CDR3 similarity networks were constructed using string-kernel similarity of amino acid triplets, with links drawn between CDR3s whose pairwise similarity was above 0.82. TCRdb applied fastp at Q25 and MiXCR to the public reads, then kept only in-frame beta chains. One record per CDR3 amino acid sequence lists the most common genes and DNA. TCRdb, rather than the study authors, made the V and J calls. The sample table holds tens of thousands of distinct CDR3 sequences, of which less than 9% were seen once. The ten largest account for approximately 29% of the sample.

What the time point label conveys for this sample: sample taken at primary tumor resection. Donors were 72 patients with early-stage, untreated non-small cell lung cancer from the lung TRACERx cohort. Whole RNA extracted from tumor and nontumor lung tissue, or from cryopreserved PBMC samples, was used for TCR sequencing without cell sorting. Only patients for whom sufficient RNA was available from at least two tumor regions were selected for TCR sequencing. Material: PBMCs, obtained at surgery. The clonotype originates from a female donor with early-stage non-small cell lung cancer. This chain is built from TRBV27 and TRBJ2-6, with 7 middle bases fitting TRBD2. The CDR3 corresponds to CASSLTGRGAGANVLTF. The nucleotide sequence reads as follows: TGTGCCAGCAGTTTAACGGGACGGGGGGCTGGGGCCAACGTCCTGACTTTC.